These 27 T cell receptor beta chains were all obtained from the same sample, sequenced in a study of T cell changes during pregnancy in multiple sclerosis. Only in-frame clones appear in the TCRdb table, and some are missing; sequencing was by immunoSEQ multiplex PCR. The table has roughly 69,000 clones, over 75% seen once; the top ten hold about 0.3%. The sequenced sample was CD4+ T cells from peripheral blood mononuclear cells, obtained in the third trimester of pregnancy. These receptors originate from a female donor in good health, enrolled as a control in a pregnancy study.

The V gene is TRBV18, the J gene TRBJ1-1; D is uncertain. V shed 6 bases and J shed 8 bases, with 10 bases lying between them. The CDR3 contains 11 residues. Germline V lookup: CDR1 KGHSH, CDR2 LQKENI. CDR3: CASSQYIEAFF. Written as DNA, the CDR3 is TGTGCCAGCTCTCAGTATATAGAAGCTTTCTTT.

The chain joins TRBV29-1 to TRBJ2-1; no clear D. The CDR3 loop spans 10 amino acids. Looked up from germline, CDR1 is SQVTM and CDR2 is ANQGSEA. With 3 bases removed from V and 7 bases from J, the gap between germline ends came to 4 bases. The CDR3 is CSVEANEQFF. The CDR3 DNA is TGCAGCGTTGAGGCAAATGAGCAGTTCTTC.

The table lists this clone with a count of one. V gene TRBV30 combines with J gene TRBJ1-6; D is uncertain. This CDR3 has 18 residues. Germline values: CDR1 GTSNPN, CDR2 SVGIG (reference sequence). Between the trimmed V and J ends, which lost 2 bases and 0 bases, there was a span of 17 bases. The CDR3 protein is CAWSIAKDFPSYNSPLHF. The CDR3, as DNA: TGTGCCTGGAGTATAGCGAAGGACTTCCCCTCCTATAATTCACCCCTCCACTTT.

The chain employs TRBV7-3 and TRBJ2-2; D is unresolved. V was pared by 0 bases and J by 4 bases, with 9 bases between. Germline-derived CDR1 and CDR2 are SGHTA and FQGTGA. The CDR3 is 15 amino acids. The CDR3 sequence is CASSLTPSGTGELFF. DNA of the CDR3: TGTGCCAGCAGCTTAACCCCGTCCGGCACCGGGGAGCTGTTTTTT.

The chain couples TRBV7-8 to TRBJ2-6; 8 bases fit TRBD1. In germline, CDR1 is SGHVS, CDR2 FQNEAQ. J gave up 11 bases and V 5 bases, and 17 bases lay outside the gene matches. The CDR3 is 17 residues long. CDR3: CASSPKDRAYYVDVLTF. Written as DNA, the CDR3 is TGTGCCAGCAGCCCGAAGGACAGGGCTTACTATGTCGACGTCCTGACTTTC.

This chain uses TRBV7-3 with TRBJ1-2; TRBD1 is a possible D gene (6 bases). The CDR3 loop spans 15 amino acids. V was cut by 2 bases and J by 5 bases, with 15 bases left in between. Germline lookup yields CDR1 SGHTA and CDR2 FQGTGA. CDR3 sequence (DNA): TGTGCCAGCAGCTTATATCCAGGGGCCGAGTATGGCTACACCTTC. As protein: CASSLYPGAEYGYTF.

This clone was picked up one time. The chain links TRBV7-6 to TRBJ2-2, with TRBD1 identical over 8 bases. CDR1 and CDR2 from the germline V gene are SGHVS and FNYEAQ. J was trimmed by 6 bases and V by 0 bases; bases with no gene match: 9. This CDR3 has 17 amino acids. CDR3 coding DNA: TGTGCCAGCAGCTTAGCGTCGGGACAGGTCAAGGCCGGGGAGCTGTTTTTT. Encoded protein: CASSLASGQVKAGELFF.

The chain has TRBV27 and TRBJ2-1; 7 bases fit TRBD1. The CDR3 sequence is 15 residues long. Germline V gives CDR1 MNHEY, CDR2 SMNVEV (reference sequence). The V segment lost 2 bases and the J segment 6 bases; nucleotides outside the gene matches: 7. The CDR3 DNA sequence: TGTGCCAGCAGTTTAGGCCTCCAGGGGGTCAATGAGCAGTTCTTC. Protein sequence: CASSLGLQGVNEQFF.

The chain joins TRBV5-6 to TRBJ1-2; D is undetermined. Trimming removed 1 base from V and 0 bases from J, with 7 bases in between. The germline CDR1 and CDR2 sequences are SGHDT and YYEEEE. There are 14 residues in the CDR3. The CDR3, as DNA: TGTGCCAGCAGCTTGCGGGGTACTAACTATGGCTACACCTTC. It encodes CASSLRGTNYGYTF.

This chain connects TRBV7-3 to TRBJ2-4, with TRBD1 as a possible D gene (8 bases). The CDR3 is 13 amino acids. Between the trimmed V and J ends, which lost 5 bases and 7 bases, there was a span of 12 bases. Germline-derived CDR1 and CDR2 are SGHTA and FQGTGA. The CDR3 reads CASSTGGGNIQYF. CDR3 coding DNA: TGTGCCAGCAGCACAGGGGGAGGGAACATTCAGTACTTC.

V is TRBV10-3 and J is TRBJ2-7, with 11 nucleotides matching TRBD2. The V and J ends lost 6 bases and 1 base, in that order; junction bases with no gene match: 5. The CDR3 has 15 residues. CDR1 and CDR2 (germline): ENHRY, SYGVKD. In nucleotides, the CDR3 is TGTGCCATCAGAGCCGGGACTAGCGGTTCCTACGAGCAGTACTTC. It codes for CAIRAGTSGSYEQYF.

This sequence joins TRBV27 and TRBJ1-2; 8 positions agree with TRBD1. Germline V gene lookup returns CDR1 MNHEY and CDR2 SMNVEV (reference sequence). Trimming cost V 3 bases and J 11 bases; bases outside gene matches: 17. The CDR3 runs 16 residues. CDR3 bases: TGTGCCAGCAGTTTGTACAGGGGGACTCTCCTATACGGTTACACCTTC. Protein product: CASSLYRGTLLYGYTF.

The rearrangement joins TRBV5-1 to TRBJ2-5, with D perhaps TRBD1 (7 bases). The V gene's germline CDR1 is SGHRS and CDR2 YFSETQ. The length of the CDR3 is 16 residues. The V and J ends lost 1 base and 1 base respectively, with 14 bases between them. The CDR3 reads CASSLLQGGAQETQYF. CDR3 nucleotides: TGCGCCAGCAGCTTGCTGCAGGGGGGAGCCCAAGAGACCCAGTACTTC.

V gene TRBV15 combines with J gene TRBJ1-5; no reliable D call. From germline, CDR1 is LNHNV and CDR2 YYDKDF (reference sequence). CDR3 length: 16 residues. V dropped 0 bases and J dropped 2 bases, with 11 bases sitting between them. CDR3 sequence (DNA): TGTGCCACCAGCAGAGATGAGCCCTCGGGCAATCAGCCCCAGCATTTT. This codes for CATSRDEPSGNQPQHF. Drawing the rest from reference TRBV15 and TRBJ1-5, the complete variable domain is DAMVIQNPRYQVTQFGKPVTLSCSQTLNHNVMYWYQQKSSQAPKLLFHYYDKDFNNEADTPDNFQSRRPNTSFCFLDIRSPGLGDTAMYLCATSRDEPSGNQPQHFGDGTRLSIL.

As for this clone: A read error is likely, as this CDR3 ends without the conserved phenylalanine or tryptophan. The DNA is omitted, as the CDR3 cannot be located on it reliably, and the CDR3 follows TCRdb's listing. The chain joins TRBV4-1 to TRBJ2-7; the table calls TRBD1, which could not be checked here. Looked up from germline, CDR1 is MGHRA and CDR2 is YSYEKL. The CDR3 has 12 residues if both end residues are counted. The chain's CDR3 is CASSLEGQLLEY.

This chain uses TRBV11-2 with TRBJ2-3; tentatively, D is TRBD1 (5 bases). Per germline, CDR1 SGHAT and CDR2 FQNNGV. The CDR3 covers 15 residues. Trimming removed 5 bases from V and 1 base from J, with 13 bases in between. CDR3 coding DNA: TGTGCCAGCAGCCCCTACAGGTTCCGCACAGATACGCAGTATTTT. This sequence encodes CASSPYRFRTDTQYF.

The CDR3 loop is CASSYGGGNQPQHF. The CDR3 DNA follows: TGTGCCAGCAGTTACGGGGGGGGCAATCAGCCCCAGCATTTT. The chain couples TRBV6-6 to TRBJ1-5; perhaps TRBD1 as D (5 bases). Germline V gives CDR1 MNHNY, CDR2 SVGAGI (reference sequence). The CDR3 covers 14 residues. The V gene lost 2 bases and the J gene lost 2 bases, with 7 bases spanning the gap.

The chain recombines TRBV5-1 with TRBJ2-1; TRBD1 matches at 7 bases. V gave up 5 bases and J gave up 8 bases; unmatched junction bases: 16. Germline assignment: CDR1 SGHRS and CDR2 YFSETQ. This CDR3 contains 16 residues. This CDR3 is CASRRQGATLLDEQFF. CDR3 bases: TGCGCCAGCAGGAGACAGGGAGCTACCCTCCTCGATGAGCAGTTCTTC.

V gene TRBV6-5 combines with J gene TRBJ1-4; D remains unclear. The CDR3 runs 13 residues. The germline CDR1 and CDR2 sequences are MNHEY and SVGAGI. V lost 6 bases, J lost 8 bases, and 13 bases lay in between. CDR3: CASRSRAREKLFF. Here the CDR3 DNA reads TGTGCCAGCAGATCGAGGGCTCGCGAAAAACTGTTTTTT.

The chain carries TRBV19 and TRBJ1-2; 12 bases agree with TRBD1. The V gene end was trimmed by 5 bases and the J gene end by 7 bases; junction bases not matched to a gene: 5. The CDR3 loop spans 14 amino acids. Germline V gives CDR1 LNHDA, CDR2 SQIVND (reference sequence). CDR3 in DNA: TGTGCCAGTAGTCCTGGGACAGGGGGCTTTGGCTACACCTTC. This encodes CASSPGTGGFGYTF. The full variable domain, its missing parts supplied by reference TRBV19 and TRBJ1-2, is DGGITQSPKYLFRKEGQNVTLSCEQNLNHDAMYWYRQDPGQGLRLIYYSQIVNDFQKGDIAEGYSVSREKKESFPLTVTSAQKNPTAFYLCASSPGTGGFGYTFGSGTRLTVV.

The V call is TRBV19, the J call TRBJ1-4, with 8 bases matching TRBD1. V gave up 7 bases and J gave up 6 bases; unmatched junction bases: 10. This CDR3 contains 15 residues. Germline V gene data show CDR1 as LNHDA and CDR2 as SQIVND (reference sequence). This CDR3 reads CASTPPGQVYEKLFF. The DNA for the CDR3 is TGTGCCAGTACCCCCCCGGGACAGGTCTATGAAAAACTGTTTTTT. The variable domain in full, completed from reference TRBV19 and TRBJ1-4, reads DGGITQSPKYLFRKEGQNVTLSCEQNLNHDAMYWYRQDPGQGLRLIYYSQIVNDFQKGDIAEGYSVSREKKESFPLTVTSAQKNPTAFYLCASTPPGQVYEKLFFGSGTQLSVL.

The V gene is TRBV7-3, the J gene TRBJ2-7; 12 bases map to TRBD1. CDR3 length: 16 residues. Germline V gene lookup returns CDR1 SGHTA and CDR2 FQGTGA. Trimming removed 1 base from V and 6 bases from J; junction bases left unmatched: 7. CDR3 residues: CASSLNPGTGGGEQYF. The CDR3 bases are TGTGCCAGCAGCTTAAACCCCGGGACAGGGGGCGGCGAGCAGTACTTC.

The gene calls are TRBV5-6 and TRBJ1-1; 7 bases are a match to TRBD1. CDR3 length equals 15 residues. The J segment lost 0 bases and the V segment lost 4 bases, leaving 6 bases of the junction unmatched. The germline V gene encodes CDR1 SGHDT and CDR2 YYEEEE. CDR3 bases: TGTGCCAGCAGCGGGGGGACAGCAATGAACACTGAAGCTTTCTTT. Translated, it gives CASSGGTAMNTEAFF.

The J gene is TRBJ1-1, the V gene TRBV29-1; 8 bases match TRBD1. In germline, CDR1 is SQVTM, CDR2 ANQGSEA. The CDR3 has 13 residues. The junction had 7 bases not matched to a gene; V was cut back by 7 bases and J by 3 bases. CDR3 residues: CSGETGGYTEAFF. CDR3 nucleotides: TGCAGCGGAGAAACAGGGGGGTACACTGAAGCTTTCTTT.

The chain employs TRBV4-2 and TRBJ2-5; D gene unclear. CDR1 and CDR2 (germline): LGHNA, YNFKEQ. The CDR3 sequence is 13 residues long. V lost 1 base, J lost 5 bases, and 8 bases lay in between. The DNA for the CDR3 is TGTGCCAGCAGCCAAGTTCTACCGGAGACCCAGTACTTC. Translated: CASSQVLPETQYF.

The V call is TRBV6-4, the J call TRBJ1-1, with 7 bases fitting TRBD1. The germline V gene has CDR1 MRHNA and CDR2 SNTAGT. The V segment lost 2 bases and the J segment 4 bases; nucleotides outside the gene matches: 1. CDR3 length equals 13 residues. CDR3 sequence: CASSDQGGTEAFF. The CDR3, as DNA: TGTGCCAGCAGTGACCAGGGGGGCACTGAAGCTTTCTTT.

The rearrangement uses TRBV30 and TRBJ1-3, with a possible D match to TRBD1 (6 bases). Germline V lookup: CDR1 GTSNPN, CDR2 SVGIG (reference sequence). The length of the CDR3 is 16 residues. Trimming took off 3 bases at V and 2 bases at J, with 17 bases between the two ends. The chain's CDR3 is CAWRYWGRITGNTIYF. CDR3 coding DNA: TGTGCCTGGAGATATTGGGGGCGCATAACTGGAAACACCATATATTTT.